Each of the 20 T cell receptor beta chains below was sequenced from the same sample in a study of T cells in Graves' hyperthyroidism and ophthalmopathy. Amplified TCR beta CDR3 regions came from RNA transcripts. With the HTBI primer set, the TCR CDR3 went through a first round of RT-PCR. One entry per CDR3 protein results from TCRdb running MiXCR on the multiplex PCR reads. Here the sample spans approximately 430,000 distinct CDR3 sequences, roughly 14% being singletons. The sequencing sample was made of blood. The receptors come from a man younger than 30 with Graves' ophthalmopathy.

Many counts were recorded for this clonotype. The V call is TRBV12-3 or TRBV12-4, the J call TRBJ1-6; tentative D call: TRBD1 (5 bases). This CDR3 comprises 15 residues. V shed 2 bases and J shed 9 bases, with 14 bases lying between them. The CDR3 protein is CASSLTGTGGSPLHF. CDR3 bases: TGTGCCAGCAGTTTAACCGGGACGGGGGGTTCACCCCTCCACTTT.

This clonotype was counted between two and nine times. This chain connects TRBV19 to TRBJ2-1; no clear D. The CDR3 sequence is 13 residues long. Germline CDR1 is LNHDA and CDR2 is SQIVND (reference sequence). Between the trimmed V and J ends, which lost 1 base and 6 bases, there was a span of 7 bases. The CDR3 reads CASSIADLNEQFF. CDR3 in DNA: TGTGCCAGTAGTATAGCTGATCTCAATGAGCAGTTCTTC.

This clonotype occurred many times. This chain links TRBV7-2 with TRBJ2-1; 8 nucleotides line up with TRBD2. CDR3 length equals 15 residues. Trimming took 5 bases from V and 7 from J; bases not matched to a gene: 10. Germline CDR1 SGHTA, CDR2 FQGNSA. The CDR3 sequence: CASSPPAGARNEQFF. CDR3 nucleotides: TGTGCCAGCAGCCCCCCAGCGGGAGCGAGGAATGAGCAGTTCTTC.

In its sample, this clonotype was seen many times. This chain links TRBV7-9 with TRBJ1-2, with 7 positions matching TRBD1. V shed 5 bases and J 4 bases; nucleotides not matched to a gene: 7. Germline V gene data show CDR1 as SEHNR and CDR2 as FQNEAQ (reference sequence). The CDR3 contains 14 residues. The CDR3 protein is CASSPGQASYGYTF. In nucleotides, the CDR3 is TGTGCCAGCAGCCCCGGACAGGCGTCCTATGGCTACACCTTC.

This clonotype was detected ten times or more. The chain uses TRBV11-2 and TRBJ1-1; D gene unclear. CDR1 and CDR2 (germline): SGHAT, FQNNGV. The CDR3 has 13 residues. Deletions cut 6 bases from V and 3 bases from J, with 11 bases between. Here the CDR3 DNA reads TGTGCCAGCAGGCGCCAAGAGGACACTGAAGCTTTCTTT. It encodes CASRRQEDTEAFF.

Of note for this clonotype: The CDR3 does not end in the conserved phenylalanine or tryptophan, so this is likely a read error. V is TRBV7-2 and J is TRBJ2-7; 7 nucleotides line up with TRBD2. The V gene's germline CDR1 is SGHTA and CDR2 FQGNSA. This CDR3 region has 17 residues. V gave up 2 bases and J gave up 0 bases; unmatched junction bases: 10. As DNA, the CDR3 is TGTGCCAGCAGCTTACGACCTCGGGGGGTCAGCTCCTACGAGCAGTACCTC. Protein sequence: CASSLRPRGVSSYEQYL.

The chain employs TRBV9 and TRBJ2-2; either TRBD1 or TRBD2 may fit D (5 bases each). Germline CDR1 is SGDLS and CDR2 is YYNGEE. This CDR3 has 15 amino acids. V lost 1 base to trimming and J lost 5 bases, with 12 bases between them. CDR3 loop: CASSVTFGGTGELFF. CDR3 in DNA: TGTGCCAGCAGCGTAACGTTTGGGGGTACCGGGGAGCTGTTTTTT. The full variable domain, rest sourced from reference TRBV9 and TRBJ2-2, is DSGVTQTPKHLITATGQRVTLRCSPRSGDLSVYWYQQSLDQGLQFLIQYYNGEERAKGNILERFSAQQFPDLHSELNLSSLELGDSALYFCASSVTFGGTGELFFGEGSRLTVL.

This chain uses TRBV2 with TRBJ1-5; 7 nucleotides align to TRBD1. The CDR3 runs 16 residues. V dropped 7 bases and J dropped 3; count of bases not matched to a gene: 12. Germline-derived CDR1 and CDR2 are SNHLY and FYNNEI. The CDR3 sequence: CASNGAGGPDNQPQHF. The CDR3, as DNA: TGTGCCAGCAATGGGGCAGGGGGGCCGGACAATCAGCCCCAGCATTTT.

V gene TRBV11-2 combines with J gene TRBJ2-1, with D hard to call. V lost 7 bases to trimming and J lost 10 bases, with 14 bases between them. Germline V CDR1 and CDR2: SGHAT, FQNNGV. The CDR3 extends over 12 amino acids. CDR3 in amino acids: CASTFASTEQFF. The CDR3 bases are TGTGCCAGCACCTTCGCCTCTACCGAGCAGTTCTTC.

This clonotype was detected only a few times. The CDR3 here is CASSPMEPGGSYNSPLHF. CDR3 nucleotide sequence: TGTGCCAGCTCACCGATGGAGCCTGGGGGTTCCTATAATTCACCCCTCCACTTT. The V gene is TRBV18, the J gene TRBJ1-6; possible D gene TRBD1, 5 bases. V shed 3 bases and J shed 1 base, with 16 bases lying between them. CDR1 is KGHSH and CDR2 is LQKENI in the germline V gene. This CDR3 is built from 18 residues.

About this clonotype: A read error may explain this, as a much larger clone is one base away. The CDR3 here is CASSPTGTPGGEELFF. The CDR3 DNA reads as TGTGCCAGCAGTCCGACCGGGACCCCGGGAGGGGAAGAACTGTTTTTT. The chain employs TRBV6-1 and TRBJ1-4, with D perhaps TRBD1 (5 bases). The germline CDR1 and CDR2 sequences are MNHNS and SASEGT. The CDR3 is made up of 16 amino acids. The V end was cut by 5 bases, the J end by 12 bases, with 25 bases between.

This clonotype was recorded many times. At one boundary the junction diverges from the germline segment, which might be a read error. This sequence joins TRBV19 and TRBJ1-4, with 9 positions matching TRBD1. Germline values: CDR1 LNHDA, CDR2 SQIVND (reference sequence). This CDR3 region has 14 residues. CDR3 sequence reads: CASSLGQGAEKLFF. DNA for the CDR3: TGCGCCAGCAGCTTGGGACAGGGAGCTGAAAAACTGTTTTTT.

In its sample, this clonotype was seen a few times. V is TRBV5-1 and J is TRBJ2-3; D might be TRBD2 (6 bases). Germline V gene data show CDR1 as SGHRS and CDR2 as YFSETQ. The ends were cut back, 7 bases at V and 6 bases at J, with 18 bases in the middle. The CDR3 is 14 amino acids. CDR3 DNA: TGCGCCAGCGATTATACCGGGAGATCGGATACGCAGTATTTT. It is translated as CASDYTGRSDTQYF.

This clonotype was seen at least ten times. The chain uses TRBV2 and TRBJ2-5; 9 bases agree with TRBD1. The V gene's germline CDR1 is SNHLY and CDR2 FYNNEI. CDR3 length: 16 amino acids. V trimming: 4 bases; J trimming: 4 bases; junction bases outside the gene matches: 10. CDR3 nucleotide sequence: TGTGCCAGCAGTGTTCCGGGACAGGGTGAGGGAGAGACCCAGTACTTC. Translated, it gives CASSVPGQGEGETQYF.

This clonotype was seen repeatedly, ten times or more. The chain has TRBV3-1 and TRBJ2-5; TRBD2 aligns across 8 bases. The V gene end was trimmed by 6 bases and the J gene end by 5 bases; junction bases not matched to a gene: 8. The CDR3 runs to 14 residues. Germline values: CDR1 LGHDT, CDR2 YNNKEL (reference sequence). Here the CDR3 reads CASRLTSGGETQYF. The CDR3 region has the DNA TGTGCCAGCAGATTAACTAGCGGCGGGGAGACCCAGTACTTC.

This clonotype was detected a few times. The rearrangement joins TRBV5-4 to TRBJ2-5; a possible D gene is TRBD2 (6 bases). The ends were cut back, 4 bases at V and 1 base at J, with 14 bases in the middle. The germline V gene encodes CDR1 SGHNT and CDR2 YYREEE (reference sequence). The CDR3 has 15 amino acids. CDR3 loop: CASSPPGAAQETQYF. The CDR3 DNA is TGTGCCAGCAGCCCACCGGGAGCGGCCCAAGAGACCCAGTACTTC.

This clonotype showed up many times. This chain uses TRBV5-1 with TRBJ2-7; D not resolved. The CDR3 length is 13 residues. Germline-derived CDR1 and CDR2 are SGHRS and YFSETQ. V lost 0 bases, J lost 7 bases, and 11 bases lay in between. The CDR3 DNA is TGCGCCAGCAGCTTGGAGGGCTGGGATGAGCAGTACTTC. This gives the protein CASSLEGWDEQYF.

This clonotype was seen repeatedly, ten times or more. The genes are TRBV28 and TRBJ2-1; 7 positions agree with TRBD2. This CDR3 is 14 amino acids long. With V trimmed by 8 bases and J by 2 bases, 6 bases remained unmatched. Germline V gives CDR1 MDHEN, CDR2 SYDVKM. CDR3 residues: CASGPAGTYNEQFF. The CDR3 region has the DNA TGTGCCAGCGGTCCAGCGGGAACCTACAATGAGCAGTTCTTC.

This clonotype was seen ten or more times. This chain joins TRBV20-1 and TRBJ1-5, with 8 bases that match TRBD1. The trim removed 4 bases at V and 7 bases at J, leaving 9 bases unmatched. CDR1 and CDR2 from the germline V gene are DFQATT and SNEGSKA (reference sequence). The CDR3 is 14 residues long. CDR3 loop: CSAIGTGRYQPQHF. CDR3 bases: TGCAGTGCTATCGGGACAGGACGTTACCAGCCCCAGCATTTT.

Ten or more counts support this clonotype. The rearrangement uses TRBV20-1 and TRBJ2-4, with TRBD2 identical over 11 bases. The germline V gene has CDR1 DFQATT and CDR2 SNEGSKA (reference sequence). The CDR3 is 16 amino acids. V lost 1 base, J lost 8 bases, and 10 bases stayed unmatched. CDR3 residues: CSARAGLAEIGDIQYF. DNA of the CDR3: TGCAGTGCTAGAGCGGGACTAGCGGAGATAGGGGACATTCAGTACTTC.